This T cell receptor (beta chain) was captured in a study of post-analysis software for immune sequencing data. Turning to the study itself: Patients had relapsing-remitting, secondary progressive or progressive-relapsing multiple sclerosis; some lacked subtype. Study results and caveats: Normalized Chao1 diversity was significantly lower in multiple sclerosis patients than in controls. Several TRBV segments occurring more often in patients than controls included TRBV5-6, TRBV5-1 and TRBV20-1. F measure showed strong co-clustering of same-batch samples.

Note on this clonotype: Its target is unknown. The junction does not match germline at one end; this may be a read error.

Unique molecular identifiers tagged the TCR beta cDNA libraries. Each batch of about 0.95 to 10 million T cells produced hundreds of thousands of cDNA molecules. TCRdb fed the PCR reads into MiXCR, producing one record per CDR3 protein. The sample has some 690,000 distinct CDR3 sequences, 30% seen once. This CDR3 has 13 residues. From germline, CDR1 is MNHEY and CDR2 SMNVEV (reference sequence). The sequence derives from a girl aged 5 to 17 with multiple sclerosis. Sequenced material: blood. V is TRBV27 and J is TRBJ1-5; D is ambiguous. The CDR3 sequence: CVSTWGVDQPQHF. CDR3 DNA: TGTGTCAGCACTTGGGGTGTTGATCAGCCCCAGCATTTT.